This TCR beta chain appears in the sequencing data of a study of blood T cell repertoires in COVID-19. Study overall: Material from acute and convalescent COVID-19 was sourced from the United States, Italy and Spain. Sample material is recorded as cDNA or gDNA derived from T cells, B-cell-depleted T cells, or PBMCs.

CDR3 length equals 14 residues. The ends lost 2 bases at V and 7 bases at J; junction bases unmatched: 3. Germline loops: CDR1 SGDLS, CDR2 YYNGEE. Original handling: Quantification of nucleated cells was approximated via reference gene primer amplification. Produced via immunoSEQ multiplex PCR; TCRdb's table is partial and in-frame only. That table is the source of V, J and clone size, and D and trimming were worked out from the DNA. Of tens of thousands of clones listed, more than 75% are singletons. Material for sequencing was peripheral blood. The clonotype originates from a human donor in a cohort sampled during active COVID-19. The chain has TRBV9 and TRBJ1-6; 7 bases are shared with TRBD1. CDR3 loop: CASSVTGVNSPLHF. The DNA for the CDR3 is TGTGCCAGCAGCGTTACAGGGGTAAATTCACCCCTCCACTTT.